The source of this TCR beta chain is a study of Graves' ophthalmopathy and Graves' hyperthyroidism. Study information: Stable hyperthyroid donors showed no ophthalmopathy during 18 months follow-up. Findings and limits, study-wide: Ophthalmopathy progression prediction by the model yielded a sensitivity of about 70% and a specificity of approximately 72%. Most expanded thyroid clonotypes above 0.001 frequency also appeared in blood. A 13-signature model separated ophthalmopathy from stable hyperthyroidism, almost 90% sensitivity, around 79% specificity.

Amplified material comprised TCR beta CDR3 regions derived from RNA transcripts. The workflow started with a first-round RT-PCR run with HTBI primers and then moved on to a second-round multiplex PCR. TCRdb called the multiplex PCR reads again in MiXCR, with one record for every CDR3 protein. This table holds about 1.1 million distinct CDR3 sequences, roughly two fifths found once. This clonotype was picked up a small number of times. The antigen remains undetermined. At one end the junction does not follow the germline gene, possibly because of a read error. In germline, CDR1 is ENHRY, CDR2 SYGVKD. The CDR3 length is 19 residues.

The TCR originated in an adult man with Graves' hyperthyroidism. The V gene is TRBV10-3, the J gene TRBJ2-7; 7 bases match TRBD2. The specimen sequenced was peripheral blood or thyroid tissue (not recorded which). CDR3 residues: CASSFISGRAGSRVYEQYF. The CDR3 DNA follows: TGTGCCAGCAGTTTTATTTCGGGGAGGGCCGGGTCGCGTGTTTACGAGCAGTACTTC.